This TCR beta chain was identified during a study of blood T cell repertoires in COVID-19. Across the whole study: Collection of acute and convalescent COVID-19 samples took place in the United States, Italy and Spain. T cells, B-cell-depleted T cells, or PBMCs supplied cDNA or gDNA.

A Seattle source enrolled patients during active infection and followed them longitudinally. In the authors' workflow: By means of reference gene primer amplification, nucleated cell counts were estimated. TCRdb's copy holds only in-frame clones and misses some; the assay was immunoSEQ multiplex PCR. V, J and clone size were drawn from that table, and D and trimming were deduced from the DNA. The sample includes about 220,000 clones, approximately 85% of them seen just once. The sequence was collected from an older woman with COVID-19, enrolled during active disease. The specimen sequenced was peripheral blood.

The CDR3 loop is CASSPVGPEAFF. The DNA of the CDR3 is TGTGCCAGCTCACCAGTGGGGCCTGAAGCTTTCTTT. This sequence joins TRBV18 and TRBJ1-1, with D possibly TRBD1 on 5 matching bases. This CDR3 contains 12 residues. V was trimmed by 2 bases and J by 6 bases, leaving 7 bases between them. CDR1 and CDR2 (germline): KGHSH, LQKENI. The full variable domain, completed using reference TRBV18 and TRBJ1-1, is NAGVMQNPRHLVRRRGQEARLRCSPMKGHSHVYWYRQLPEEGLKFMVYLQKENIIDESGMPKERFSAEFPKEGPSILRIQQVVRGDSAAYFCASSPVGPEAFFGQGTRLTVV.